This is a list of T cell receptor beta chains from one sample in a study of OX40 agonist ivuxolimab in advanced cancers. The table came from immunoSEQ multiplex PCR; TCRdb's copy has only in-frame clones and leaves some out. The sample yields about 65,000 clones, about 90% seen once. Sequencing used CD4+ or CD8+ T cells sorted from blood, obtained in a trial of the OX40 agonist ivuxolimab. These receptors were taken from an adult with an advanced solid tumor such as melanoma, head and neck, liver or kidney cancer. Each CDR3 is given with its conserved first and last residue. D genes are given only for firm matches. Expanded clones are given a class, and other clones once, few, many or no size at all.

V,J,D,size,DNA,CDR3
TRBV5-1,TRBJ2-3,TRBD1,-,TGCGCCAGCAGCTTCGGGACAGCCGGCACAGATACGCAGTATTTT,CASSFGTAGTDTQYF
TRBV28,TRBJ2-1,-,-,TGTGCCAGCAGACCTACGACAGGGACTGGCGATGAGCAGTTCTTC,CASRPTTGTGDEQFF
TRBV6-1,TRBJ2-6,TRBD1,-,TGTGCCACCCGGACAGGGGGCGGTGGGGCCAACGTCCTGACTTTC,CATRTGGGGANVLTF
TRBV18,TRBJ1-1,-,-,TGTGCCAGCTCCCCTGAAAGGAACACTGAAGCTTTCTTT,CASSPERNTEAFF
TRBV7-8,TRBJ2-6,-,-,TGTGCCAGCAGCTCTTCAGCCTCTGGGGCCAACGTCCTGACTTTC,CASSSSASGANVLTF
TRBV11-3,TRBJ2-3,TRBD1,few,TGTGCCAGCAGCTCCCAGGGGGCGAGGGAGACGCAGTATTTT,CASSSQGARETQYF
TRBV6-5,TRBJ2-7,TRBD2,-,TGTGCCAGCAGTTACTCGGGGACTAGCGACTACGAGCAGTACTTC,CASSYSGTSDYEQYF
TRBV18,TRBJ2-5,-,-,TGTGCCAGCTCACCATTCCAAAGGGACACCCAAGAGACCCAGTACTTC,CASSPFQRDTQETQYF
TRBV7-2,TRBJ1-1,-,-,TGTGCCAGCTGTGGGCAGGGGAACACTGAAGCTTTCTTT,CASCGQGNTEAFF
TRBV2,TRBJ1-4,-,-,TGTGCCAGCCGACGGATTCCCAATGAAAAACTGTTTTTT,CASRRIPNEKLFF
TRBV11-2,TRBJ1-5,-,-,TGTGCCAGCAGCTTAGGCCCCCCCCCACAAGAGAGGCGCAATCAGCCCCAGCATTTT,CASSLGPPPQERRNQPQHF
TRBV7-3,TRBJ2-7,TRBD1,-,TGTGCCAGCAGCCCAGAGCCAGGACAGGTTGTCTACGAGCAGTACTTC,CASSPEPGQVVYEQYF
TRBV6-1,TRBJ1-2,TRBD1,-,TGTGCCAGCAGTGAAGACAGGGGGTTAGGCTACACCTTC,CASSEDRGLGYTF
TRBV28,TRBJ1-5,-,few,TGTGCCAGCAGCAAGACACGGAATCAGCCCCAGCATTTT,CASSKTRNQPQHF
TRBV6-6,TRBJ2-7,-,-,TGTGCCAGCAGTTACCTGGGAGGAGCCATATACGAGCAGTACTTC,CASSYLGGAIYEQYF
TRBV6-6,TRBJ1-5,-,-,TGTGCCAGCAGTTACTCTTTTGGAGATAGCAATCAGCCCCAGCATTTT,CASSYSFGDSNQPQHF
TRBV10-3,TRBJ1-3,-,-,TGTGCCATCGGGAAAGAATACTCTGGAAACACCATATATTTT,CAIGKEYSGNTIYF
TRBV6-1,TRBJ1-1,-,-,TGTGCCAGCAGTGAAGATAGGGAGGACACTGAAGCTTTCTTT,CASSEDREDTEAFF
TRBV2,TRBJ2-1,-,-,TGTGCCAGCAGTGAACAAGGATGGGATGAGCAGTTCTTC,CASSEQGWDEQFF
TRBV7-2,TRBJ1-1,-,-,TGTGCCAGCAGCTTGGGGGCGACGGGCACTGAAGCTTTCTTT,CASSLGATGTEAFF
TRBV10-1,TRBJ1-2,-,-,TGCGCCAGCAGTGAAGGTGCCAGGGCGGGCGGCTACACCTTC,CASSEGARAGGYTF
TRBV4-1,TRBJ2-5,TRBD2,-,TGCGCCAGCAGCCAAGTCGCCGGACTAGTGGGGGGGTCCCAGTACTTC,CASSQVAGLVGGSQYF
TRBV19,TRBJ2-3,-,-,TGTGCCAGTAGTATTTGGGACGGAAGCACAGATACGCAGTATTTT,CASSIWDGSTDTQYF
TRBV11-2,TRBJ2-7,TRBD1,-,TGTGCCAGCAGCACACGACAGGGCAGGGCCTACGAGCAGTACTTC,CASSTRQGRAYEQYF
TRBV11-2,TRBJ2-5,-,-,TGTGCCAGCAGCCCCAACGGTGGAGGGATGGAGACCCAGTACTTC,CASSPNGGGMETQYF
TRBV7-2,TRBJ2-3,-,-,TGTGCCAGCAGCTTACTGGTGGGCACAGATACGCAGTATTTT,CASSLLVGTDTQYF
TRBV21-1,TRBJ2-4,-,-,TGTGCCAGCAGCAAAACGACAGAACTAGCCAAAAACATTCAGTACTTC,CASSKTTELAKNIQYF
TRBV5-1,TRBJ1-2,TRBD1,-,TGCGCCAGCAGCTTGGCTGGACAGGGGACGAACTTTTATGGCTACACCTTC,CASSLAGQGTNFYGYTF
TRBV19,TRBJ1-1,TRBD1,-,TGTGCCAGCGCCTGGACAGGAGAGAACACTGAAGCTTTCTTT,CASAWTGENTEAFF
TRBV7-9,TRBJ2-3,-,-,TGTGCCAGCAGCCCGTCGGACTACGCGGATACGCAGTATTTT,CASSPSDYADTQYF
TRBV5-1,TRBJ1-1,-,-,TGCGCCAGCAGCTTGGAGGGAGGGACTGAAGCTTTCTTT,CASSLEGGTEAFF
TRBV2,TRBJ2-7,-,-,TGTGCCAGCAGGGACTTCAGAAGTGACACAAACTACGAGCAGTACTTC,CASRDFRSDTNYEQYF
TRBV6-1,TRBJ1-5,-,few,TGTGCCAGCACCCAGACGGGGGGAAATCAGCCCCAGCATTTT,CASTQTGGNQPQHF
TRBV29-1,TRBJ1-1,TRBD1,-,TGCAGCGTCGGACAGGGTGTGACTGAAGCTTTCTTT,CSVGQGVTEAFF
TRBV28,TRBJ1-6,-,once,TGTGCCAGCAGTCCGCAGGGTTTTACACCCCTCCACTTT,CASSPQGFTPLHF
TRBV2,TRBJ1-1,-,-,TGTGCCAGCAAGGGAGGGGGCACTGAAGCTTTCTTT,CASKGGGTEAFF
TRBV2,TRBJ2-7,TRBD1,-,TGTGCCAGCAGACCGACAGGGGGGAACCTCGGGGCCCTCTACGAGCAGTACTTC,CASRPTGGNLGALYEQYF
TRBV19,TRBJ2-2,-,-,TGTGCCAGTAGTATATCGGTGAACACCGGGGAGCTGTTTTTT,CASSISVNTGELFF
TRBV7-9,TRBJ1-6,-,-,TGTGCCAGCAGTTCCGGGCCGGGGGCCCTCCACTTT,CASSSGPGALHF
TRBV2,TRBJ1-4,-,-,TGTGCCAGCTGTATCGGGGGGGAGGAAAAACTGTTTTTT,CASCIGGEEKLFF
TRBV19,TRBJ1-6,-,few,TGTGCCAGTACTATACAGGGCACGCCGACACCCCTCCACTTT,CASTIQGTPTPLHF
TRBV4-1,TRBJ1-5,TRBD1,few,TGCGCCAGCAGCCAAGTGGTGACAGGGTTAGGTCAGCCCCAGCATTTT,CASSQVVTGLGQPQHF
TRBV6-1,TRBJ1-1,-,-,TGTGCCAGTTGGGCGGGGTACACTGAAGCTTTCTTT,CASWAGYTEAFF
TRBV6-1,TRBJ1-1,-,-,TGTGCCAGCAGTCGTCAGAACACTGAAGCTTTCTTT,CASSRQNTEAFF
TRBV2,TRBJ2-2,TRBD1,once,TGTGCCAGCAGTGAACTCAGGGGGATCGGGGAGCTGTTTTTT,CASSELRGIGELFF